Below, 10 T cell receptor beta chains from the same sample are listed, as sequenced in a study of blood T cells in healthy people across ages. Together with a sample-barcoded 5' primer, a J-beta primer mix was included in a second PCR lasting about 7 to 12 cycles. TCRdb reprocessed the 5' RACE reads with MiXCR, giving one entry per CDR3 protein. The sample records about 670,000 distinct CDR3 sequences, about 51% being singletons. Source material: blood. The receptors stem from a woman older than 75 in good health.

A few counts support this clonotype. This chain uses TRBV5-1 with TRBJ2-7; tentative D call: TRBD2 (5 bases). The germline V gene encodes CDR1 SGHRS and CDR2 YFSETQ. This CDR3 has 15 residues. V was shortened by 0 bases and J by 2 bases, with 12 bases between the two germline ends. The CDR3 sequence is CASSLAVGEAYEQYF. In DNA form, the CDR3 reads TGCGCCAGCAGCTTGGCCGTCGGGGAAGCCTACGAGCAGTACTTC.

With respect to this clonotype: One base away lies a much larger clone, so this may be a sequencing read error. The rearrangement joins TRBV24-1 to TRBJ2-7; 8 bases line up with TRBD2. With V trimmed by 0 bases and J by 0 bases, 0 bases remained unmatched. The germline CDR1 and CDR2 sequences are KGHDR and SFDVKD. CDR3 length equals 15 residues. The CDR3, as DNA: TGTGCCACCAGTGATTTGCGGGGGGGCTCCTACGAGCAGTACTTC. Its protein is CATSDLRGGSYEQYF.

This clonotype was seen repeatedly, ten times or more. CDR3 nucleotide sequence: TGTGCCAGCACGTCAGGGCTCGGGAATCAGCCCCAGCATTTT. Translating it yields CASTSGLGNQPQHF. This chain links TRBV6-6 with TRBJ1-5; the D gene is possibly TRBD1 (5 bases). The V gene lost 7 bases and the J gene lost 4 bases, with 14 bases spanning the gap. CDR1 MNHNY and CDR2 SVGAGI come from the germline V gene (reference sequence). The CDR3 is 14 residues long.

Comment on this clonotype: Given a much more abundant clone one base away, this may be a read error. The rearrangement links TRBV28 to TRBJ2-7, with TRBD1 as a possible D gene (5 bases). The CDR3 runs 12 residues. Germline values: CDR1 MDHEN, CDR2 SYDVKM. V lost 3 bases and J 5 bases, leaving 8 bases between the germline ends. CDR3 nucleotide sequence: TGTGCCAGCAGTTTGCAGGGTCACGAGCAGTACGTC. Protein sequence: CASSLQGHEQYV.

The rearrangement joins TRBV11-2 to TRBJ2-5, with D perhaps TRBD1 or TRBD2 (5 bases each). The germline V gene has CDR1 SGHAT and CDR2 FQNNGV. The germline V and J ends were trimmed by 5 bases and 11 bases, with 18 bases remaining between them. The CDR3 covers 13 residues. This CDR3 reads CASSALLRGEQYF. Written as DNA, the CDR3 is TGTGCCAGCAGCGCCCTTTTAAGAGGGGAGCAGTACTTC.

This clonotype was counted only a few times. The V and J genes are TRBV7-7 and TRBJ2-1, with D tentatively TRBD1 or TRBD2 (7 bases each). Germline CDR1 reads SSHAT; CDR2 reads FNYEAQ (reference sequence). The CDR3 is made up of 12 amino acids. The CDR3 region is CASSAGGDEQFF. The CDR3 nucleotides read TGTGCTAGCTCAGCAGGGGGGGATGAGCAGTTCTTC. Full variable domain (outside the CDR3, taken from reference TRBV7-7 and TRBJ2-1): GAGVSQSPRYKVTKRGQDVTLRCDPISSHATLYWYQQALGQGPEFLTYFNYEAQPDKSGLPSDRFSAERPEGSISTLTIQRTEQRDSAMYRCASSAGGDEQFFGPGTRLTVL.

In regard to this clonotype: Sequence at one end of the junction differs from germline and may be a read error. This chain joins TRBV6-6 and TRBJ2-1; unclear D gene. The CDR3 spans 11 residues. Germline-derived CDR1 and CDR2 are MNHNY and SVGAGI (reference sequence). As DNA, the CDR3 is TGTGCCAGCTCTTCCGAGGCCCAGCTCCTCTTC. It yields the protein CASSSEAQLLF.

The J gene is TRBJ1-4, the V gene TRBV4-3; weak D call: TRBD1 (6 bases). Germline CDR1 reads LGHNA; CDR2 reads YSLEER. The CDR3 consists of 15 residues. Trimming took off 4 bases at V and 4 bases at J, with 13 bases between the two ends. CDR3 region: CASSRDTGFNEKLFF. CDR3 bases: TGCGCCAGCAGCCGGGATACAGGGTTTAATGAAAAACTGTTTTTT.

The V gene is TRBV3-1, the J gene TRBJ2-1; the match to TRBD1 covers 9 bases. CDR3 length equals 22 residues. The ends lost 1 base at V and 4 bases at J; junction bases unmatched: 23. Germline loops: CDR1 LGHDT, CDR2 YNNKEL (reference sequence). The CDR3 DNA reads as TGTGCCAGCAGCCAAGTCGCTCCACTGGGACAGGGCTTTCCTCGTAAGTACAATGAGCAGTTCTTC. Its translation: CASSQVAPLGQGFPRKYNEQFF.

On this clonotype: A much larger clone differs from this one at a single base, so this may be a read error. The chain is built from TRBV3-1 and TRBJ2-4; tentatively, D is TRBD1 (5 bases). This CDR3 contains 16 residues. Germline V gene sequence: CDR1 LGHDT, CDR2 YNNKEL (reference sequence). This chain's CDR3 is CASSQDKGSTGDMQYF. As DNA, the CDR3 is TGTGCCAGCAGCCAAGATAAGGGGTCAACCGGTGACATGCAGTACTTC.